A single sample is the source of the 24 T cell receptor beta chains below, sequenced in a study of Ad26.COV2.S vaccination and SARS-CoV-2 variants (dated by TCRdb to the early 2020s). Receptor libraries were prepared by the immunoSEQ multiplex PCR assay. The table comes from immuneACCESS by way of TCRdb, which keeps in-frame sequences with V and J called. Part of the clones is missing from these tables; in studies checked, under half for an unresolved V gene and the rest for unknown reasons. The sample table contains hundreds of thousands of clones; only one count was recorded for around 89% of them. Over 1.3% of the sample is in the top ten clones. The sample's treatment or condition label is to be understood as: approximately 18 received Ad26.COV2.S at low or high dose, single or two shots; 5 received placebo; per-sample allocation not given. For vaccine and placebo recipients, the sequenced repertoires came from samples collected on day 63 after the first injection.

Sample: peripheral blood, taken in a trial of Ad26.COV2.S vaccine versus placebo. The receptors were sampled from a person aged 18-65 years who received the Ad26.COV2.S COVID-19 vaccine or a placebo.

The chain joins TRBV7-9 to TRBJ2-7, with a weak D call TRBD1 (6 bases). The V gene's germline CDR1 is SEHNR and CDR2 FQNEAQ (reference sequence). CDR3 length equals 12 residues. Trimming removed 5 bases at V and 9 bases at J, with 14 bases between. CDR3 residues: CASSVPGVGQYF. DNA of the CDR3: TGTGCCAGCAGCGTCCCAGGGGTAGGGCAGTACTTC.

V gene TRBV19 combines with J gene TRBJ1-1, with unresolved D. Germline-derived CDR1 and CDR2 are LNHDA and SQIVND (reference sequence). The CDR3 is made up of 14 amino acids. V was pared by 2 bases and J by 1 base, with 8 bases between. CDR3 amino acids: CASSITGQNTEAFF. The DNA for the CDR3 is TGTGCCAGTAGTATAACGGGCCAGAACACTGAAGCTTTCTTT.

This chain joins TRBV18 and TRBJ1-2; D perhaps matches TRBD1 (5 bases). Trimming removed 3 bases from V and 6 bases from J, with 11 bases in between. The CDR3 is made up of 13 amino acids. Germline loops: CDR1 KGHSH, CDR2 LQKENI. This CDR3 is CASSPMGGDGYTF. CDR3 DNA sequence: TGTGCCAGCTCACCTATGGGGGGAGATGGCTACACCTTC.

The CDR3 DNA reads as TGTGCCAGTAGTTTTACGTACAGGGAATACGAGCAGTACTTC. Amino acid sequence: CASSFTYREYEQYF. The genes are TRBV19 and TRBJ2-7; possible D gene TRBD1, 6 bases. V was pared by 5 bases and J by 4 bases, with 15 bases between. The CDR3 totals 14 residues. In germline, CDR1 is LNHDA, CDR2 SQIVND (reference sequence).

This rearrangement joins TRBV7-2 to TRBJ1-4; D uncertain. The CDR3 extends over 15 amino acids. Between the trimmed V and J ends, which lost 5 bases and 0 bases, there was a span of 10 bases. CDR1 and CDR2 from the germline V gene are SGHTA and FQGNSA. CDR3 amino acids: CASSPLGTTNEKLFF. CDR3 DNA: TGTGCCAGCAGCCCCCTGGGGACAACTAATGAAAAACTGTTTTTT.

This chain joins TRBV15 and TRBJ1-4, with 9 bases that match TRBD1. The CDR3 sequence is 16 residues long. The V and J ends lost 3 bases and 7 bases, in that order; junction bases with no gene match: 9. Germline CDR1 is LNHNV and CDR2 is YYDKDF (reference sequence). CDR3 nucleotide sequence: TGTGCCACCAGCAGGCAGAATCCGGGACAGGGTGAAAAACTGTTTTTT. It codes for CATSRQNPGQGEKLFF. Drawing the rest from reference TRBV15 and TRBJ1-4, the complete variable domain is DAMVIQNPRYQVTQFGKPVTLSCSQTLNHNVMYWYQQKSSQAPKLLFHYYDKDFNNEADTPDNFQSRRPNTSFCFLDIRSPGLGDTAMYLCATSRQNPGQGEKLFFGSGTQLSVL.

The genes are TRBV6-1 and TRBJ2-2, with 9 bases fitting TRBD1. This CDR3 region has 17 residues. Germline assignment: CDR1 MNHNS and CDR2 SASEGT. The junction had 6 bases not matched to a gene; V was cut back by 0 bases and J by 4 bases. The CDR3 DNA reads as TGTGCCAGCAGTGAAGCGCTTGGGACAGGGAGCACCGGGGAGCTGTTTTTT. Residues: CASSEALGTGSTGELFF.

The rearrangement uses TRBV30 and TRBJ2-1, with TRBD2 as a possible D gene (5 bases). Germline-derived CDR1 and CDR2 are GTSNPN and SVGIG (reference sequence). V was pared by 8 bases and J by 0 bases, with 11 bases between. This CDR3 has 13 residues. The CDR3 loop reads CAGVGSSYNEQFF. In DNA, the CDR3 is TGTGCCGGGGTTGGGAGCTCCTACAATGAGCAGTTCTTC.

The chain joins TRBV9 to TRBJ1-6; 8 bases are shared with TRBD1. The CDR3 has 16 residues. Trimming removed 0 bases from V and 5 bases from J; junction bases left unmatched: 4. Germline V lookup: CDR1 SGDLS, CDR2 YYNGEE. The CDR3 region has the DNA TGTGCCAGCAGCGTAGGGACAGGGTTAAATAATTCACCCCTCCACTTT. Its translation: CASSVGTGLNNSPLHF.

The chain joins TRBV5-1 to TRBJ1-6, with 7 bases that match TRBD1. J lost 7 bases, V lost 4 bases, and 8 bases had no gene match. The CDR3 sequence is 15 residues long. The germline V gene encodes CDR1 SGHRS and CDR2 YFSETQ. CDR3 nucleotides: TGCGCCAGCAGCCCCGGGACAGCCAAAAATTCACCCCTCCACTTT. Translation gives CASSPGTAKNSPLHF. The full variable domain, its missing parts supplied by reference TRBV5-1 and TRBJ1-6, is KAGVTQTPRYLIKTRGQQVTLSCSPISGHRSVSWYQQTPGQGLQFLFEYFSETQRNKGNFPGRFSGRQFSNSRSEMNVSTLELGDSALYLCASSPGTAKNSPLHFGNGTRLTVT.

The CDR3 is CASSAATDRPYEQYF. The DNA for the CDR3 is TGTGCCAGCAGTGCGGCTACGGACAGACCCTACGAGCAGTACTTC. V gene TRBV6-4 combines with J gene TRBJ2-7; maybe TRBD1 (6 bases). V lost 4 bases and J lost 2, with 15 bases in between. Per the germline V gene, CDR1 is MRHNA and CDR2 is SNTAGT. This CDR3 comprises 15 residues.

The gene calls are TRBV10-3 and TRBJ1-3; D is unresolved. The V end was cut by 10 bases, the J end by 4 bases, with 8 bases between. The CDR3 covers 11 residues. Germline values: CDR1 ENHRY, CDR2 SYGVKD. The CDR3 DNA follows: TGTGCCACCGGCGGGGGAAACACCATATATTTT. This gives the protein CATGGGNTIYF.

With regard to this clone: Other DNA sequences of this sample code for an identical CDR3. The chain is built from TRBV3-1 (or the pseudogene TRBV3-2) and TRBJ2-7; no reliable D call. Germline V CDR1 and CDR2: LGHDT, YNNKEL (reference sequence). Trimming shortened V by 0 bases and J by 2 bases, and 8 bases separated the two germline ends. CDR3 size: 14 residues. The CDR3 nucleotides read TGTGCCAGCAGCCAAGATCCAGGAGCCTACGAGCAGTACTTC. Protein: CASSQDPGAYEQYF.

The rearrangement uses TRBV7-2 and TRBJ2-2; the D gene is possibly TRBD2 (5 bases). CDR1 is SGHTA and CDR2 is FQGNSA in the germline V gene. With 5 bases removed from V and 6 bases from J, the gap between germline ends came to 13 bases. The CDR3 covers 14 residues. The CDR3 sequence is CASSPILASGELFF. In DNA form, the CDR3 reads TGTGCCAGCAGCCCCATCTTAGCGTCCGGGGAGCTGTTTTTT.

This chain uses TRBV6-2 or TRBV6-3 with TRBJ1-2, with D possibly matching TRBD1 (5 bases). Trimming took 2 bases from V and 5 from J, leaving 24 bases between them. CDR3 size: 18 residues. In germline, CDR1 is MNHEY, CDR2 SVGEGT. The CDR3 is CASSYSRRLAGKEYGYTF. For the CDR3, the DNA is TGTGCCAGCAGTTACAGCCGGAGGCTGGCAGGGAAAGAGTATGGCTACACCTTC.

The genes are TRBV6-6 and TRBJ2-2; TRBD2 aligns across 13 bases. The CDR3 spans 17 residues. Germline V gives CDR1 MNHNY, CDR2 SVGAGI (reference sequence). J was trimmed by 5 bases and V by 5 bases; bases with no gene match: 8. CDR3 coding DNA: TGTGCCAGCAGTCCCTTACTAGCGGGAGGGCCGACCGGGGAGCTGTTTTTT. Protein product: CASSPLLAGGPTGELFF.

This clone was detected a few times. The DNA for the CDR3 is TGTGCCAGCAGTCACGAGGGGAATGGCTACACCTTC. Amino acids: CASSHEGNGYTF. The chain links TRBV11-2 to TRBJ1-2; perhaps TRBD1 as D (5 bases). The CDR3 has 12 residues. Germline-derived CDR1 and CDR2 are SGHAT and FQNNGV. V shed 6 bases and J shed 6 bases, with 11 bases lying between them.

V and J are TRBV5-8 and TRBJ2-3; tentatively, D is TRBD1 or TRBD2 (5 bases each). This CDR3 has 15 amino acids. The V gene's germline CDR1 is SGHTS and CDR2 YDEGEE. Deletions cut 1 base from V and 3 bases from J, with 12 bases between. CDR3 in amino acids: CASSLSLWGTDTQYF. The CDR3 nucleotides read TGTGCCAGCAGCTTGTCCCTTTGGGGGACAGATACGCAGTATTTT. The full variable domain, in which reference TRBV5-8 and TRBJ2-3 provide the parts outside the CDR3, is EAGVTQSPTHLIKTRGQQATLRCSPISGHTSVYWYQQALGLGLQFLLWYDEGEERNRGNFPPRFSGRQFPNYSSELNVNALELEDSALYLCASSLSLWGTDTQYFGPGTRLTVL.

This rearrangement joins TRBV30 to TRBJ2-1, with TRBD2 as a possible D gene (5 bases). Deletions cut 0 bases from V and 5 bases from J, with 14 bases between. This CDR3 region has 15 residues. Germline CDR1 GTSNPN, CDR2 SVGIG (reference sequence). CDR3 protein: CAWSVRGLPNNEQFF. DNA for the CDR3: TGTGCCTGGAGTGTACGGGGTTTACCCAACAATGAGCAGTTCTTC.

V usage is TRBV27 and J usage is TRBJ2-1; 9 positions match TRBD2. Germline V CDR1 and CDR2: MNHEY, SMNVEV (reference sequence). Trimming cost V 2 bases and J 6 bases; bases outside gene matches: 5. The CDR3 has 15 amino acids. Here the CDR3 DNA reads TGTGCCAGCAGTTTAATAACTAGCGGGCGCAATGAGCAGTTCTTC. This sequence encodes CASSLITSGRNEQFF.

The chain carries TRBV30 and TRBJ2-5; D is undetermined. V shed 0 bases and J shed 5 bases, with 10 bases lying between them. Per the germline V gene, CDR1 is GTSNPN and CDR2 is SVGIG (reference sequence). The CDR3 totals 13 residues. CDR3 residues: CAWSVLRVETQYF. The CDR3 DNA sequence: TGTGCCTGGAGTGTACTTCGGGTGGAGACCCAGTACTTC.

The chain employs TRBV30 and TRBJ2-2; perhaps D is TRBD1 or TRBD2 (7 bases each). CDR1 is GTSNPN, CDR2 SVGIG, per germline (reference sequence). V shed 3 bases and J shed 1 base, with 15 bases lying between them. CDR3 length: 16 residues. In nucleotides, the CDR3 is TGTGCCTGGAGGGGGAGGGGGCTAGGGAACACCGGGGAGCTGTTTTTT. Protein product: CAWRGRGLGNTGELFF.

V usage is TRBV15 and J usage is TRBJ2-1; 10 bases match TRBD2. V lost 6 bases, J lost 5 bases, and 7 bases stayed unmatched. Germline assignment: CDR1 LNHNV and CDR2 YYDKDF (reference sequence). The CDR3 sequence is 15 residues long. For the CDR3, the DNA is TGTGCCACCAGATACGGACTAGCGGCTGACAATGAGCAGTTCTTC. This gives the protein CATRYGLAADNEQFF.

The chain couples TRBV5-6 to TRBJ2-7; TRBD2 matches at 11 bases. Germline CDR1 reads SGHDT; CDR2 reads YYEEEE. The CDR3 contains 15 residues. With V trimmed by 1 base and J by 5 bases, 5 bases remained unmatched. Here the CDR3 reads CASSLRIAGGNEQYF. The CDR3, as DNA: TGTGCCAGCAGCTTGAGGATAGCGGGAGGGAACGAGCAGTACTTC.